The 21 T cell receptor beta chains given below trace back to one sample, sequenced in a study of blood T cell repertoires in COVID-19. Clones were sequenced by immunoSEQ multiplex PCR, and TCRdb holds only the in-frame ones, with some missing. The repertoire holds around 16,000 clones, with around nine tenths as singletons. Sequencing was carried out using peripheral blood. Source of these receptors: a man aged 60 to 69 with acute or convalescent COVID-19.

CDR3 protein: CASSFRSRGNGELFF. Written as DNA, the CDR3 is TGTGCCAGCAGTTTTAGGTCTCGAGGGAACGGGGAGCTGTTTTTT. The rearrangement joins TRBV28 to TRBJ2-2; tentatively, D is TRBD2 (5 bases). V was cut by 3 bases and J by 7 bases, with 15 bases left in between. CDR1 is MDHEN and CDR2 is SYDVKM in the germline V gene. The CDR3 contains 15 residues.

This clone appeared once. This chain connects TRBV5-6 to TRBJ1-5, with D perhaps matching TRBD1 (5 bases). Germline assignment: CDR1 SGHDT and CDR2 YYEEEE. Trimming removed 4 bases from V and 9 bases from J, with 14 bases in between. The CDR3 runs 13 residues. This CDR3 reads CASSKGLSGPQHF. CDR3 coding DNA: TGTGCCAGCAGCAAGGGGCTTTCGGGGCCCCAGCATTTT. Filled out from reference TRBV5-6 and TRBJ1-5, the complete variable domain reads DAGVTQSPTHLIKTRGQQVTLRCSPKSGHDTVSWYQQALGQGPQFIFQYYEEEERQRGNFPDRFSGHQFPNYSSELNVNALLLGDSALYLCASSKGLSGPQHFGDGTRLSIL.

This clone is deemed large (0.1 to 1%). V is TRBV27 and J is TRBJ2-7; D may be TRBD1 (6 bases). The germline CDR1 and CDR2 sequences are MNHEY and SMNVEV (reference sequence). V was cut by 0 bases and J by 2 bases, with 17 bases left in between. CDR3 length: 17 residues. This chain's CDR3 is CASSLSNPGAQPYEQYF. The CDR3 DNA sequence: TGTGCCAGCAGTTTATCGAATCCAGGGGCGCAACCCTACGAGCAGTACTTC.

This clone was detected a few times. V usage is TRBV30 and J usage is TRBJ2-1; TRBD1 agrees at 12 bases. The CDR3 loop spans 15 amino acids. In germline, CDR1 is GTSNPN, CDR2 SVGIG (reference sequence). Unmatched junction bases numbered 7, after V lost 2 bases and J lost 8 bases. The CDR3 is CAWSFLGTGGHEQFF. The CDR3 coding sequence is TGTGCCTGGAGTTTTCTAGGGACAGGGGGCCATGAGCAGTTCTTC.

The chain has TRBV5-1 and TRBJ2-2; TRBD2 agrees at 7 bases. Per germline, CDR1 SGHRS and CDR2 YFSETQ. Germline trimming cut 8 bases from V and 5 bases from J; bases unmatched to any gene: 12. The CDR3 covers 15 residues. The CDR3 spells CASAREVVGTGELFF. CDR3 DNA: TGCGCCAGTGCCCGGGAGGTGGTCGGAACCGGGGAGCTGTTTTTT.

The chain joins TRBV28 to TRBJ1-2; possible D gene TRBD1, 6 bases. Germline assignment: CDR1 MDHEN and CDR2 SYDVKM. The CDR3 contains 15 residues. V lost 3 bases, J lost 8 bases, and 19 bases lay in between. The CDR3 protein is CASSLSPSAGGGYTF. The CDR3 coding sequence is TGTGCCAGCAGTTTGTCCCCTAGTGCGGGGGGCGGCTACACCTTC.

The chain uses TRBV19 and TRBJ2-1, with TRBD2 matching over 7 bases. Germline V gene sequence: CDR1 LNHDA, CDR2 SQIVND (reference sequence). V was clipped by 3 bases and J by 4 bases; unmatched bases: 6. The CDR3 spans 15 residues. The CDR3 spells CASSIRAGLYNEQFF. The DNA for the CDR3 is TGTGCCAGTAGTATCAGAGCGGGGCTTTACAATGAGCAGTTCTTC. The complete variable domain, with remaining parts taken from reference TRBV19 and TRBJ2-1, reads DGGITQSPKYLFRKEGQNVTLSCEQNLNHDAMYWYRQDPGQGLRLIYYSQIVNDFQKGDIAEGYSVSREKKESFPLTVTSAQKNPTAFYLCASSIRAGLYNEQFFGPGTRLTVL.

The chain is built from TRBV27 and TRBJ1-1, with 9 positions matching TRBD1. CDR1 and CDR2 from the germline V gene are MNHEY and SMNVEV (reference sequence). V lost 2 bases, J lost 4 bases, and 2 bases stayed unmatched. This CDR3 has 14 amino acids. The CDR3 bases are TGTGCCAGCAGTTTAACAGGGGGCGGCACTGAAGCTTTCTTT. Amino acid sequence: CASSLTGGGTEAFF.

CDR3 amino acids: CASSLAPSTSSYNEQFF. CDR3 nucleotides: TGTGCCAGCAGCTTAGCGCCTAGCACGAGCTCCTACAATGAGCAGTTCTTC. J is TRBJ2-1 and V is TRBV7-6; weak D call: TRBD2 (5 bases). The CDR3 is 17 amino acids. Germline V gene sequence: CDR1 SGHVS, CDR2 FNYEAQ. V gave up 0 bases and J gave up 0 bases, with 12 bases separating them. The full variable domain, its missing parts supplied by reference TRBV7-6 and TRBJ2-1, is GAGVSQSPRYKVTKRGQDVALRCDPISGHVSLYWYRQALGQGPEFLTYFNYEAQQDKSGLPNDRFSAERPEGSISTLTIQRTEQRDSAMYRCASSLAPSTSSYNEQFFGPGTRLTVL.

Points on this clone: The same CDR3 is also encoded by other DNA sequences in this sample. CDR3 coding DNA: TGTGCCTGGGACAGGGCAAATTCACCCCTCCACTTT. It translates to CAWDRANSPLHF. The gene calls are TRBV30 and TRBJ1-6; the match to TRBD1 covers 7 bases. The CDR3 is 12 amino acids. Germline loops: CDR1 GTSNPN, CDR2 SVGIG (reference sequence). J lost 7 bases, V lost 5 bases, and 2 bases had no gene match.

This rearrangement joins TRBV28 to TRBJ2-3; 7 bases are shared with TRBD2. Trimming cost V 2 bases and J 5 bases; bases outside gene matches: 4. This CDR3 is built from 14 residues. Per the germline V gene, CDR1 is MDHEN and CDR2 is SYDVKM. CDR3 DNA sequence: TGTGCCAGCAGTTTAGCGGGGGTGGGAGATACGCAGTATTTT. Protein product: CASSLAGVGDTQYF.

This clone was seen a single time. The V call is TRBV19, the J call TRBJ2-2; 7 bases are shared with TRBD2. CDR1 LNHDA and CDR2 SQIVND come from the germline V gene (reference sequence). Unmatched junction bases numbered 4, after V lost 5 bases and J lost 7 bases. The CDR3 spans 13 residues. This CDR3 is CASSAGVRGELFF. In DNA form, the CDR3 reads TGTGCCAGTAGTGCGGGAGTTCGCGGGGAGCTGTTTTTT.

V gene TRBV7-9 combines with J gene TRBJ2-5; 12 nucleotides agree with TRBD2. This CDR3 contains 16 residues. Germline V gives CDR1 SEHNR, CDR2 FQNEAQ (reference sequence). The trim removed 6 bases at V and 5 bases at J, leaving 10 bases unmatched. The CDR3 reads CASRLGLAGLRETQYF. CDR3 bases: TGTGCCAGCAGACTTGGACTAGCGGGGCTCAGGGAGACCCAGTACTTC.

The rearrangement uses TRBV19 and TRBJ2-7; 10 nucleotides align to TRBD1. Germline CDR1 is LNHDA and CDR2 is SQIVND (reference sequence). This CDR3 is built from 15 residues. J gave up 4 bases and V 5 bases, and 8 bases lay outside the gene matches. CDR3 sequence: CASSPRQGALYEQYF. The CDR3 nucleotides read TGTGCCAGTAGTCCCAGACAGGGGGCTCTATACGAGCAGTACTTC.

CDR3 sequence (DNA): TGTGCCAGCAGTTGGACAGGGGGCCTAGATCAGCCCCAGCATTTT. Translated: CASSWTGGLDQPQHF. J is TRBJ1-5 and V is TRBV6-5, with TRBD1 matching 11 bases. J gave up 5 bases and V 4 bases, and 4 bases lay outside the gene matches. CDR1 and CDR2 (germline): MNHEY, SVGAGI. The CDR3 contains 15 residues.

The chain links TRBV6-1 to TRBJ1-1; 7 bases map to TRBD1. This CDR3 contains 18 residues. Looked up from germline, CDR1 is MNHNS and CDR2 is SASEGT. The junction had 14 bases not matched to a gene; V was cut back by 4 bases and J by 0 bases. CDR3 coding DNA: TGTGCCAGCAGTGGCAACGTTAGACAGGGAACCGTGAACACTGAAGCTTTCTTT. It yields the protein CASSGNVRQGTVNTEAFF.

The chain couples TRBV7-9 to TRBJ2-1; TRBD2 matches 11 bases. Germline V CDR1 and CDR2: SEHNR, FQNEAQ (reference sequence). The CDR3 sequence is 15 residues long. With V trimmed by 5 bases and J by 3 bases, 3 bases remained unmatched. DNA of the CDR3: TGTGCCAGCAGCGAAACTAGCGGGGGCTACAATGAGCAGTTCTTC. Protein product: CASSETSGGYNEQFF.

V and J are TRBV4-1 and TRBJ1-6, with a weak D call TRBD1 (5 bases). Per germline, CDR1 MGHRA and CDR2 YSYEKL. CDR3 length: 15 amino acids. Trimming stripped 0 bases from V and 6 bases from J, with 9 bases between. CDR3 bases: TGCGCCAGCAGCCAAGAGGGGGGAATTAATTCACCCCTCCACTTT. Its translation: CASSQEGGINSPLHF.

The J gene is TRBJ2-3, the V gene TRBV2; 16 bases map to TRBD2. The J segment lost 6 bases and the V segment lost 9 bases, leaving 15 bases of the junction unmatched. The germline CDR1 and CDR2 sequences are SNHLY and FYNNEI. CDR3 size: 18 residues. CDR3 residues: CASRSGTSGGAGLDTQYF. DNA of the CDR3: TGTGCCAGTCGCTCCGGGACTAGCGGGGGGGCCGGGTTGGATACGCAGTATTTT.

The chain carries TRBV3-1 (or the pseudogene TRBV3-2) and TRBJ2-5; 7 nucleotides agree with TRBD2. This CDR3 has 15 residues. Germline V lookup: CDR1 LGHDT, CDR2 YNNKEL (reference sequence). Trimming removed 4 bases from V and 4 bases from J; junction bases left unmatched: 9. The CDR3 reads CASSPEGGFRETQYF. CDR3 coding DNA: TGTGCCAGCAGCCCCGAGGGAGGGTTTCGAGAGACCCAGTACTTC.

This chain connects TRBV19 to TRBJ2-6; D is unresolved. Trimming removed 5 bases from V and 0 bases from J, with 8 bases in between. The CDR3 runs to 15 residues. Per germline, CDR1 LNHDA and CDR2 SQIVND (reference sequence). The CDR3 loop is CASSSQDSGANVLTF. CDR3 nucleotide sequence: TGTGCCAGTAGTTCCCAGGACTCTGGGGCCAACGTCCTGACTTTC.